The clone carrying this T cell receptor beta chain has more than one count but fewer than ten. These data come from a study of early T cells in non-severe SARS-CoV-2 infection. Molecules of cDNA were individually given unique molecular identifiers that were attached to them. TCRdb used MiXCR to reprocess the 5' RACE reads, holding one entry per CDR3 protein. The sample lists about 33,000 distinct CDR3 sequences, 5.3% seen once, with just under 30% in the top ten. Germline lookup yields CDR1 DFQATT and CDR2 SNEGSKA (reference sequence). The CDR3 consists of 17 residues. V was pared by 3 bases and J by 5 bases, with 12 bases of the junction left unmatched.

The sequence derives from an adult who was a healthcare worker with PCR-confirmed SARS-CoV-2 infection or an uninfected control (not recorded which). Sequencing used whole blood. V is TRBV20-1 and J is TRBJ2-1; 11 bases match TRBD2. CDR3 DNA: TGCAGTGCTAGGGCTCCACGTAGCGGGAGGGCCAACAATGAGCAGTTCTTC. Amino acid sequence: CSARAPRSGRANNEQFF.